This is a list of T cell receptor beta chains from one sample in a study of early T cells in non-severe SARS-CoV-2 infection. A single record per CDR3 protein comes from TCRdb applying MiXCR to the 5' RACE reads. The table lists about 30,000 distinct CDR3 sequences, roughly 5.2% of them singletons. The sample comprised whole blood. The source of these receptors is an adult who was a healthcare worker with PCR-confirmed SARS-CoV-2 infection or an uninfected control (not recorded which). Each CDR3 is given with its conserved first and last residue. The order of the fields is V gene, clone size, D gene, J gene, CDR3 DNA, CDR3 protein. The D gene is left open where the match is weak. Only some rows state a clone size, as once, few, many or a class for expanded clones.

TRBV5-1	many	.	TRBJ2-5	TGCGCCAGCAGCCCGGAGGGGGAGACCCAGTACTTC	CASSPEGETQYF
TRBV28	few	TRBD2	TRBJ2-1	TGTGCCAGCAGTCGGAGTAGCGGGAGTGTATACAATGAGCAGTTCTTC	CASSRSSGSVYNEQFF
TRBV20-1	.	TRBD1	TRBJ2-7	TGCAGTGCTTTACAGGGGGGTAGCACCTACGAGCAGTACTTC	CSALQGGSTYEQYF
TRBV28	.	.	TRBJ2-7	TGTGCCAGCAGTTATTACGAGTCGGGGGAGGACGAGCAGTACTTC	CASSYYESGEDEQYF
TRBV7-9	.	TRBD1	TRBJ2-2	TGTGCCAGCAGCGGGACAGCCACCGGGGAGCTGTTTTTT	CASSGTATGELFF
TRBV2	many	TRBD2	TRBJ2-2	TGTGCCAGCAGGAGTCTAGCGGGAGGGAACACCGGGGAGCTGTTTTTT	CASRSLAGGNTGELFF
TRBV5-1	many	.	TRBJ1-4	TGCGCCAGCAGCGGAACCGGGACAACTAATGAAAAACTGTTTTTT	CASSGTGTTNEKLFF
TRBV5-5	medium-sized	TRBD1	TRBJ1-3	TGTGCCAGCAGCTCGGGACAGGGGGTTCTCTCTGGAAACACCATATATTTT	CASSSGQGVLSGNTIYF
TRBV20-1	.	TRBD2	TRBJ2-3	TGCAGTGCTAGAGCCACACCCCGCGGGAGGCTCACAGATACGCAGTATTTT	CSARATPRGRLTDTQYF
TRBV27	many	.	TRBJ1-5	TGTGCCAGCAGTTTTCAGGGGTATCAGCCCCAGCATTTT	CASSFQGYQPQHF
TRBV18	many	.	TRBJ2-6	TGTGCCAGCTCACCCGGGGTTCTCTCTGGGGCCAACGTCCTGACTTTC	CASSPGVLSGANVLTF
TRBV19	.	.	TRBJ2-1	TGTGCCAGTAGCCCCGACCCCACCTCCCTTTACAATGAGCAGTTCTTC	CASSPDPTSLYNEQFF
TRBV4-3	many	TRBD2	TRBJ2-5	TGCGCCAGCAGCCAAGATTGGGGACTACAACAAGAGACCCAGTACTTC	CASSQDWGLQQETQYF
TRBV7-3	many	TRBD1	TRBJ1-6	TGTGCCAGCAGCACCCAAGGACAGGGTGGTAATTCACCCCTCCACTTT	CASSTQGQGGNSPLHF
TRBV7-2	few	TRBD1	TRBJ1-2	TGTGCCAGCAGCCAAATACTCACAGGGGGCGCAACCTCTTATGGCTACACCTTC	CASSQILTGGATSYGYTF
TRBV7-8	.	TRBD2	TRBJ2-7	TGTGCCAGCGGGACTAGCGGCTCCTACGAGCAGTACTTC	CASGTSGSYEQYF
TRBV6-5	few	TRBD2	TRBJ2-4	TGTGCCAGCAGTGGGACTAGTGTAAACATTCAGTACTTC	CASSGTSVNIQYF
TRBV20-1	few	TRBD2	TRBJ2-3	TGCAGTGCTCTCCAGTTGGTAGCGGGTTCTAGCACAGATACGCAGTATTTT	CSALQLVAGSSTDTQYF
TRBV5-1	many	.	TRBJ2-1	TGCGCCAGTAGGCCGTGGGAGGATTCCAATGAGCAGTTCTTC	CASRPWEDSNEQFF
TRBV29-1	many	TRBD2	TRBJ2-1	TGCAGCGTGGGAGTCGGGACTAGCGGGAGCTACAATGAGCAGTTCTTC	CSVGVGTSGSYNEQFF
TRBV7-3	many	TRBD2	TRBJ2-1	TGTGCCAGCAGCAAGACTAGCGGGGGTTACAATGAGCAGTTCTTC	CASSKTSGGYNEQFF
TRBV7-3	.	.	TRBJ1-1	TGTGCCAGCAGCTTAAAGGGGCCTAGGGTAGCTTACGCTGAAGCTTTCTTT	CASSLKGPRVAYAEAFF
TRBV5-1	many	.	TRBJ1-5	TGCGCCAGCAGCTTGGGCCCCGAGGGATATAGCAATCAGCCCCAGCATTTT	CASSLGPEGYSNQPQHF
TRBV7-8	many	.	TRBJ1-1	TGTGCCAGCAGCTTCAACTTCAGGGGAACTAAAGCTTTCTTT	CASSFNFRGTKAFF
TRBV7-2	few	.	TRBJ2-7	TGTGCCAGCAGCTTAGAACTACACGAGCAGTACTTC	CASSLELHEQYF
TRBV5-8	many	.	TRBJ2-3	TGTGCCAGCAGCTTTTCAGGGACCAGCACAGATACGCAGTATTTT	CASSFSGTSTDTQYF
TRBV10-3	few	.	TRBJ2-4	TGTGCCATCAGTCCAGACGAAAACATTCAGTACTTC	CAISPDENIQYF
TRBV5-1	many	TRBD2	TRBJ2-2	TGCGCCAGCAGCTTCGCGGGGGCGAACACCGGGGAGCTGTTTTTT	CASSFAGANTGELFF
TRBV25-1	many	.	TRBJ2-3	TGTGCCAGCAGTGGAGGAGGCGGAGACCCTTATACGCAGTATTTT	CASSGGGGDPYTQYF
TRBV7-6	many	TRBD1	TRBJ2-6	TGTGCCAGCAGCTTTGGACAGGGGAGCTCTGGGGCCAACGTCCTGACTTTC	CASSFGQGSSGANVLTF
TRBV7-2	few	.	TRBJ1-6	TGTGCCAGCAGCTCAAATTCACCCCTCCACTTT	CASSSNSPLHF
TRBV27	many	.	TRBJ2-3	TGTGCCAGCAGTTTATCCACAGTGCGAGGGGATACGCAGTATTTT	CASSLSTVRGDTQYF
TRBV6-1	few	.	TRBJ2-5	TGTGCCAGCAGGGCTTCAGCCCAAGAGACCCAGTACTTC	CASRASAQETQYF